This entry is about one TCR beta chain. Sample time point: patch test 2, 6 weeks after DPC sensitization. Stated treatment: therapeutic diphenylcyclopropenone sensitization with weekly scalp DPC. Drawing of blood took place ahead of applying each patch test. It was from unfractionated whole blood that total RNA was extracted. The V end was cut by 1 base, the J end by 2 bases, with 18 bases between. The germline gives CDR1 LGHNA, CDR2 YSLEER. The CDR3 is 17 residues long. The data belong to a study of human T cells and chemical hapten exposure. TCRdb reprocessed the RACE reads via MiXCR and lists one record per CDR3 protein. The table lists over 100,000 distinct CDR3 sequences, approximately 8.8% of them singletons.

The material was whole blood, obtained in connection with sensitization to the hapten diphenylcyclopropenone (DPC). The sequence came from a woman aged 40 to 50 with alopecia areata. Some clones in this sample may be carry-over from other donors' samples. This chain connects TRBV4-3 to TRBJ2-7; maybe TRBD2 (5 bases). The CDR3 reads CASSQGSTGMSAYEQYF. The CDR3 DNA follows: TGCGCCAGCAGCCAAGGCTCAACCGGGATGTCGGCCTACGAGCAGTACTTC.